These T cell receptor beta chains were read from a single sample in a study of CDR3 diversity in severe acne. TCRdb re-called the PCR reads through MiXCR, storing one row per CDR3 protein. The sample contains over 70,000 distinct CDR3 sequences, over 40% of which appear only once. Sequencing input: blood. The receptors stem from a male donor in good health, without acne. Each CDR3 is given with its conserved first and last residue.

cdr3_length j_call v_call cdr3_aa
14 TRBJ1-5 TRBV2 CASSETGVHQPQHF
12 TRBJ1-2 TRBV29-1 CSGSDTGYGYTF
17 TRBJ2-7 TRBV7-3 CALPGTGMGQPSYEQYF
13 TRBJ1-1 TRBV19 CASSIQQGGVAFF
12 TRBJ1-5 TRBV19 CASSIGNQPQHF
15 TRBJ1-1 TRBV7-9 CASSPAAGGITEAFF
14 TRBJ1-1 TRBV7-3 CASSATGVNTEAFF
15 TRBJ1-1 TRBV24-1 CATSDWDRSVTEAFF
12 TRBJ1-6 TRBV29-1 CSQGDGGAPLHF
9 TRBJ2-7 TRBV4-3 CASSQDQYF
13 TRBJ2-5 TRBV7-9 CASSLALQETQYF
13 TRBJ2-7 TRBV7-9 CASSSEGAYEQYF
16 TRBJ1-2 TRBV4-1 CASSQPRQGNNYGYTF
13 TRBJ2-5 TRBV7-2 CASSEAGRETQYF
15 TRBJ1-2 TRBV5-8 CASSQEKGLNYGYTF
13 TRBJ2-5 TRBV30 CAVSGGSGETQYF
14 TRBJ1-5 TRBV10-2 CASSTAGGNQPQHF
15 TRBJ1-2 TRBV7-8 CASSLIEGAGYGYTF
17 TRBJ2-7 TRBV7-6 CASSLASVRGVGYEQYF
14 TRBJ1-2 TRBV7-9 CASSSSQVAIRYTF
15 TRBJ2-6 TRBV2 CASAQSGAGANVLTF
13 TRBJ2-7 TRBV7-6 CAAADTGIYEQYF
14 - TRBV29-1 CSVGPGQGRNIQYF
12 TRBJ1-6 TRBV20-1 CSARKGNSPLHF
14 TRBJ2-5 TRBV9 CASSVGGQSETQYF
16 TRBJ1-2 TRBV7-9 CASSHTRLAGEHGYTF
10 TRBJ2-7 TRBV6-1 CAASRYEQYF
13 TRBJ2-4 TRBV20-1 CSAMGGAKNIQYF
16 TRBJ1-5 TRBV25-1 CASSAGTGTGKKPQHF
10 TRBJ1-1 TRBV20-1 CSVSQGPAFF
14 TRBJ1-2 TRBV6-5 CASSYSIRREGYTF
17 TRBJ2-5 TRBV6-6 CASSYSTSGQGRETQYF
16 TRBJ2-7 TRBV5-1 CASSSRTSGRGYEQYF
18 TRBJ2-2 TRBV7-6 CASSFSEAGEANTGELFF
16 TRBJ1-2 TRBV6-4 CASSDSESGGEYGYTF
13 TRBJ1-5 TRBV10-3 CAISGDRGQPQHF
16 TRBJ2-7 TRBV5-1 CASSPRSGGISYEQYF
14 TRBJ1-4 TRBV9 CASSEGPTNEKLFF